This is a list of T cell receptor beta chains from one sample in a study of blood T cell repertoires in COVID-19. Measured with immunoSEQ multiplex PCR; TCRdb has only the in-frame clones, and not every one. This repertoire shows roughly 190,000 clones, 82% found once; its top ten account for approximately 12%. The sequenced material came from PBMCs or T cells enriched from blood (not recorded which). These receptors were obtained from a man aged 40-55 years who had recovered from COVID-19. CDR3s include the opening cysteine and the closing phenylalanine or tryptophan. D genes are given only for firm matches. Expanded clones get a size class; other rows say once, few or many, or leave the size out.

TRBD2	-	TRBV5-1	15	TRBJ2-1	TGCGCCAGCAGGGCTGGGACTAGCGGTGGGAATGAGCAGTTCTTC	CASRAGTSGGNEQFF
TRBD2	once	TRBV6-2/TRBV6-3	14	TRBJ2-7	TGTGCCAGCAGTTACTATAGCGGGGTCTACGAGCAGTACTTC	CASSYYSGVYEQYF
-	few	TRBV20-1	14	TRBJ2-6	TGCAGTGCTAGTGCCAGGCCTGGGGCCAACGTCCTGACTTTC	CSASARPGANVLTF
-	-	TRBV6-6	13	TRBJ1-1	TGTGCCAGCAGTTATTCTCCGGGAGCTGAAGCTTTCTTT	CASSYSPGAEAFF
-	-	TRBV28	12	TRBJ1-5	TGTGCCAGCAGCCGACTTAATCAGCCCCAGCATTTT	CASSRLNQPQHF
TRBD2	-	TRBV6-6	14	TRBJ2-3	TGTGCCAGCAGTTACGCGGGGGTCACAGATACGCAGTATTTT	CASSYAGVTDTQYF
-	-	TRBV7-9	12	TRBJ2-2	TGTGCCAGCAGCCCCACTTTGGGGGAGCTGTTTTTT	CASSPTLGELFF
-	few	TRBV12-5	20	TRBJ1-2	TGTGCTAGTGGTTTGGTCAACCCACGCTTAGGGGCCTTTTCTAACTATGGCTACACCTTC	CASGLVNPRLGAFSNYGYTF
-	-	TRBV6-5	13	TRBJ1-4	TGTGCCGCGGGAGGGGCTGCTAATGAAAAACTGTTTTTT	CAAGGAANEKLFF
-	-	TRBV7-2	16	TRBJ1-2	TGTGCCAGCAGCTTGGGGCCTGGCATTTCCCCCTATGGCTACACCTTC	CASSLGPGISPYGYTF
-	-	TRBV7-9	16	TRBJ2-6	TGTGCCAGCAGCCCGACTGCACCCTCTGGGGCCAACGTCCTGACTTTC	CASSPTAPSGANVLTF
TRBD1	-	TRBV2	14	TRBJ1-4	TGTGCCAGCGGACCCAGGGGGGTTTTAGAAAAACTGTTTTTT	CASGPRGVLEKLFF
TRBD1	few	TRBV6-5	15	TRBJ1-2	TGTGCCAGCAGTTACTCTCGGAAGACAGGGTTTGGCTACACCTTC	CASSYSRKTGFGYTF
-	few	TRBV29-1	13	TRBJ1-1	TGCAGCGTTGCCCGCAGGGGAGACACTGAAGCTTTCTTT	CSVARRGDTEAFF
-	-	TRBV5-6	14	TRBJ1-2	TGTGCCAGCAGCTTGGACAGGAGTTACTATGGCTACACCTTC	CASSLDRSYYGYTF
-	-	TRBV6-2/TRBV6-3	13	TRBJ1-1	TGTGCCAGCAGTGGGCAAAGGAACACTGAAGCTTTCTTT	CASSGQRNTEAFF
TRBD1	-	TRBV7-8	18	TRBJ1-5	TGTGCCAGCAGCCCGGAGGTAGGCAGGGGGCGCATCGGTCAGCCCCAGCATTTT	CASSPEVGRGRIGQPQHF
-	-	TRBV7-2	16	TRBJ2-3	TGTGCCAGCACCGAGTTCGGGGGAGGTCGCACAGATACGCAGTATTTT	CASTEFGGGRTDTQYF
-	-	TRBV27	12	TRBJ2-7	TGTGCCAGCAGTTTACGAGGGAACGAGCAGTACTTC	CASSLRGNEQYF
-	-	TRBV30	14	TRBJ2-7	TGTGCCTGGAGTGTTTTAGGGGGTGTCTACGAGCAGTACTTC	CAWSVLGGVYEQYF
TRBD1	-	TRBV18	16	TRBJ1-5	TGTGCCAGCTCACCACGTGACAGGGATAGCAATCAGCCCCAGCATTTT	CASSPRDRDSNQPQHF
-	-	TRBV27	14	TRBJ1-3	TGTGCCAGCAGTTTGGATGCCGCCGTCGGGACCATATATTTT	CASSLDAAVGTIYF
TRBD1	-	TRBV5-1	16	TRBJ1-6	TGCGCCAGCAGCTTGGTCGGGGGACAGGGAGGGTCACCCCTCCACTTT	CASSLVGGQGGSPLHF
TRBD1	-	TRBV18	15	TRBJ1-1	TGTGCCAGCTCACCCCGGGACAGGGTAAACACTGAAGCTTTCTTT	CASSPRDRVNTEAFF
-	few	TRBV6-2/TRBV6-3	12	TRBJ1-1	TGTGCCAGCAGTTACCCAGGGGCGGAAGCTTTCTTT	CASSYPGAEAFF
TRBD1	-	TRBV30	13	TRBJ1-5	TGTGCCTGGGCCGACAGGGATGATCAGCCCCAGCATTTT	CAWADRDDQPQHF
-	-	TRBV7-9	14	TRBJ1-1	TGTGCCAGCAGCTTACTAGGAGGTCTTGGGGAAGCTTTCTTT	CASSLLGGLGEAFF
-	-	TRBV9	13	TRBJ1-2	TGTGCCAGCAGCCCCACGCAGGCCTATGGCTACACCTTC	CASSPTQAYGYTF
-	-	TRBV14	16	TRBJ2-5	TGTGCCAGCAGCCGGCTGGGACTTACACTGGGAGAGACCCAGTACTTC	CASSRLGLTLGETQYF
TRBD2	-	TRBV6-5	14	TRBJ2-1	TGTGCCAGAGACCTAGCGGGAGGAGGTAATGAGCAGTTCTTC	CARDLAGGGNEQFF
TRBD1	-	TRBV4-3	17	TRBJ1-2	TGCGCCAGCAGCCAAGCATGGGGACAGGGGATAAACTATGGCTACACCTTC	CASSQAWGQGINYGYTF
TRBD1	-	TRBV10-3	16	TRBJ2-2	TGTGCCATCAGTGAGTCTCCAGGGGGAGCGACCGGGGAGCTGTTTTTT	CAISESPGGATGELFF
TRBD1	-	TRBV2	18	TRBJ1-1	TGTGCCAGCAGCGTCCCTACCGGGACAGGGGATTTGGGCACTGAAGCTTTCTTT	CASSVPTGTGDLGTEAFF
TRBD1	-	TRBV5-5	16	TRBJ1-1	TGTGCCAGCAGCTTGGTTGGACAGGGGGCCAGTACTGAAGCTTTCTTT	CASSLVGQGASTEAFF
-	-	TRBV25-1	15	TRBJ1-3	TGTGCCAGCAGGAAACGGCGGGCCTGTGGAAACACCATATATTTT	CASRKRRACGNTIYF
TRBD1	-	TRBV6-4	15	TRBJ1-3	TGTGCCAGCAGGGGGACAGGGGTGAGTGGAAACACCATATATTTT	CASRGTGVSGNTIYF
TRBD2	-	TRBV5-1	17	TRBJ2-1	TGCGCCAGCAGCTTGGCCGCTGGGCGGGAGAACTACAATGAGCAGTTCTTC	CASSLAAGRENYNEQFF
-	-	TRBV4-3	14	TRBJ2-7	TGCGCCAGCAGCCAAGGATCGAGATCCTACGAGCAGTACTTC	CASSQGSRSYEQYF
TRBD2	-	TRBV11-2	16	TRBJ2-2	TGTGCCAGCAGCTTCCGGACTAGCGGCAACACCGGGGAGCTGTTTTTT	CASSFRTSGNTGELFF
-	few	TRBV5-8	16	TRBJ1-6	TGTGCCAGCAGCTCTACAGGTTTTGGAAGGGATTCACCCCTCCACTTT	CASSSTGFGRDSPLHF
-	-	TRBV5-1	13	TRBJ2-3	TGCGCCAGCAGCTTCTGGGCAAGAGATACGCAGTATTTT	CASSFWARDTQYF
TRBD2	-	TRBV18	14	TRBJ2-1	TGTGCCAGCTCACCACGACTAGCGGGGGGTGAGCAGTTCTTC	CASSPRLAGGEQFF
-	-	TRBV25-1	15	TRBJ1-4	TGTGCCAGCGGTAAAACTACAGGGTATAATGAAAAACTGTTTTTT	CASGKTTGYNEKLFF
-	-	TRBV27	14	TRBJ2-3	TGTGCCAGCAGGTTCCGGGAGAGGGCAGATACGCAGTATTTT	CASRFRERADTQYF
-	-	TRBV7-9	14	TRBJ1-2	TGTGCCAGCAGCTTAGTGACAGCTCCTTATGGCTACACCTTC	CASSLVTAPYGYTF
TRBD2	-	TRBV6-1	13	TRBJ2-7	TGTGCCAGCAGTGAGGGAGGGACGAACGAGCAGTACTTC	CASSEGGTNEQYF